The entry below describes one T cell receptor beta chain. Its antigen remains unknown. Germline-derived CDR1 and CDR2 are MGHRA and YSYEKL. The CDR3 covers 17 residues. V trimming: 2 bases; J trimming: 0 bases; junction bases outside the gene matches: 7. With random hexamers, 0.5 to 1 ug RNA was reverse transcribed. immunoSEQ multiplex PCR amplified TCR beta CDR3 across 54 Vbeta, 13 Jbeta. TCRdb used MiXCR to reprocess the immunoSEQ multiplex PCR reads, holding one entry per CDR3 protein. The table lists 150,000 to 200,000 distinct CDR3 sequences, 90% to 95% of them singletons. The sequenced target, TCR beta, came from blood CD8+ and CD4+ T cells. TEMRA cells were enriched by FACS, while CD8+ and CD4+ T cells were obtained through a negative isolation that was performed magnetically. The source of the sample is a study of CD8 T cells in Susac syndrome. Study-level results: The study conceded that its TCR sequencing and HLA analysis involved relatively few individuals.

The sequenced sample consisted of CD4+ T cells from PBMCs. The chain combines TRBV4-1 with TRBJ2-1; 7 nucleotides line up with TRBD2. This clonotype was sampled from a human donor in good health. The CDR3 is CASSQSGTYSSYNEQFF. In nucleotides, the CDR3 is TGCGCCAGCAGCCAAAGCGGGACTTACAGCTCCTACAATGAGCAGTTCTTC.